This T cell receptor beta chain was retrieved from a study of T cell repertoires in cytomegalovirus infection. The CDR3 spans 16 residues. V was cut by 4 bases and J by 1 base, with 14 bases left in between. CDR1 and CDR2 from the germline V gene are LNHDA and SQIVND (reference sequence). TCRdb recomputed calls from the reads with MiXCR, one row per CDR3 protein. This sample yields about 180,000 distinct CDR3 sequences, of which about 15% are seen a single time; under 30% belongs to the top ten. J is TRBJ2-1 and V is TRBV19; D possibly uses TRBD1 or TRBD2 (5 bases each). This TCR derives from a human donor in good health (CMV status not recorded). Some clones in this sample may be carry-over from other donors' samples. The material sequenced was CD8+ T cells from PBMCs. This CDR3 is CASSTEGRVSYNEQFF. The CDR3 coding sequence is TGTGCCAGTAGTACCGAGGGCAGGGTATCCTACAATGAGCAGTTCTTC.